The 8 T cell receptor beta chains given below trace back to one sample, sequenced in a study of cytomegalovirus exposure and HLA in healthy donors. Assay used: immunoSEQ multiplex PCR; TCRdb lists only in-frame clones, some missing. The repertoire has 110,000 to 150,000 clones, 80% to 90% of them found once; the top ten carry about 6.6%. The sequenced sample was PBMCs. Receptors were obtained from a woman in her 30s in good health and CMV-seropositive.

This rearrangement joins TRBV18 to TRBJ1-1, with D perhaps matching TRBD1 (6 bases). CDR1 is KGHSH and CDR2 is LQKENI in the germline V gene. V lost 10 bases and J 7 bases, leaving 16 bases between the germline ends. This CDR3 region has 12 residues. The CDR3 nucleotides read TGTGCCACCAAGGGGGGGGCTGATGAAGCTTTCTTT. Its translation: CATKGGADEAFF.

The chain joins TRBV14 to TRBJ2-7; D may be TRBD2 (5 bases). Germline CDR1 is SGHDN and CDR2 is FVKESK. V gave up 1 base and J gave up 5 bases, with 15 bases separating them. This CDR3 has 15 amino acids. In DNA, the CDR3 is TGTGCCAGCAGCCAAGTGAGTTACGGGGTCCACGAGCAGTACTTC. The encoded protein is CASSQVSYGVHEQYF.

In its sample, this clone was seen once. The CDR3 region is CASSLGGTAYEQYF. For the CDR3, the DNA is TGTGCCAGCAGTTTAGGGGGGACCGCCTACGAGCAGTACTTC. The chain links TRBV27 to TRBJ2-7, with D perhaps matching TRBD2 (6 bases). The CDR3 spans 14 residues. CDR1 and CDR2 from the germline V gene are MNHEY and SMNVEV (reference sequence). Trimming removed 2 bases from V and 2 bases from J, with 10 bases in between.

This chain links TRBV7-6 with TRBJ2-3; TRBD2 might be the D (7 bases). The CDR3 runs to 15 residues. The germline V gene encodes CDR1 SGHVS and CDR2 FNYEAQ. Trimming shortened V by 1 base and J by 4 bases, and 12 bases separated the two germline ends. The CDR3 reads CASSLGGGASDTQYF. CDR3 in DNA: TGTGCCAGCAGCTTAGGAGGGGGGGCATCAGATACGCAGTATTTT.

The J gene is TRBJ2-1, the V gene TRBV13; 8 bases agree with TRBD1. The germline V gene encodes CDR1 PRHDT and CDR2 FYEKMQ (reference sequence). V trimming: 4 bases; J trimming: 2 bases; junction bases outside the gene matches: 13. The CDR3 totals 18 residues. In DNA, the CDR3 is TGTGCCAGCAGCTCTCGGGCCGGGACAGGAATTACCTACAATGAGCAGTTCTTC. This encodes CASSSRAGTGITYNEQFF. The entire variable domain, with the rest obtained from reference TRBV13 and TRBJ2-1, is as follows: AAGVIQSPRHLIKEKRETATLKCYPIPRHDTVYWYQQGPGQDPQFLISFYEKMQSDKGSIPDRFSAQQFSDYHSELNMSSLELGDSALYFCASSSRAGTGITYNEQFFGPGTRLTVL.

A single count supports this clone. V usage is TRBV7-2 and J usage is TRBJ2-1, with TRBD2 identical over 13 bases. The trim removed 5 bases at V and 10 bases at J, leaving 8 bases unmatched. The CDR3 spans 15 residues. Germline V CDR1 and CDR2: SGHTA, FQGNSA. The chain's CDR3 is CASSIRLAGGLEQFF. The CDR3 DNA reads TGTGCCAGCAGCATCAGACTAGCGGGGGGTTTAGAGCAGTTCTTC.

The DNA of the CDR3 is TGTGCCATCAGTGAGTTCTCAGGAACAACGAACACCGGGGAGCTGTTTTTT. Translated: CAISEFSGTTNTGELFF. The rearrangement links TRBV10-3 to TRBJ2-2; D not resolved. Germline CDR1 is ENHRY and CDR2 is SYGVKD. Trimming left V 1 base short and J 0 bases short, with 12 bases between. This CDR3 comprises 17 residues.

V usage is TRBV28 and J usage is TRBJ2-1, with 7 bases matching TRBD2. Germline V gene sequence: CDR1 MDHEN, CDR2 SYDVKM. The V gene end was trimmed by 5 bases and the J gene end by 3 bases; junction bases not matched to a gene: 4. The CDR3 has 14 amino acids. CDR3 in amino acids: CASSRAGNYNEQFF. The CDR3 region has the DNA TGTGCCAGCAGTCGAGCGGGAAACTACAATGAGCAGTTCTTC.